The 17 T cell receptor beta chains listed next were all sequenced from one sample in a study of T cell responses to AZD1222 COVID-19 vaccine. Here immunoSEQ multiplex PCR was the method, and the copy in TCRdb shows in-frame clones only, minus some. This sample has roughly 200,000 clones, with 90% to 95% found just once. The starting material was peripheral blood, obtained on day 0 of MenACWY control vaccination. The source of these receptors is an adult in good health.

V is TRBV28 and J is TRBJ2-1; D gene ambiguous. The ends were cut back, 2 bases at V and 4 bases at J, with 6 bases in the middle. This CDR3 is 13 amino acids long. Germline V gene lookup returns CDR1 MDHEN and CDR2 SYDVKM. The CDR3 region is CASSLRQYNEQFF. Written as DNA, the CDR3 is TGTGCCAGCAGTTTACGACAATACAATGAGCAGTTCTTC.

V is TRBV10-3 and J is TRBJ1-5; 7 nucleotides align to TRBD1. The CDR3 extends over 15 amino acids. With 3 bases clipped from V and 1 base from J, the junction kept 3 bases outside the gene matches. CDR1 and CDR2 from the germline V gene are ENHRY and SYGVKD. This CDR3 reads CAISDRDRSNQPQHF. CDR3 in DNA: TGTGCCATCAGTGACCGGGACAGAAGCAATCAGCCCCAGCATTTT.

The genes are TRBV25-1 and TRBJ1-6; D is ambiguous. CDR1 and CDR2 (germline): MGHDK, SYGVNS. The CDR3 length is 16 residues. V was clipped by 4 bases and J by 7 bases, with 17 bases between them. The CDR3 DNA follows: TGTGCCAGCAGTGCCCCTGGGGTCTTTGGGAATTCACCCCTCCACTTT. This encodes CASSAPGVFGNSPLHF.

The rearrangement joins TRBV7-9 to TRBJ1-1, with no clear D. CDR1 is SEHNR and CDR2 is FQNEAQ in the germline V gene (reference sequence). The V gene lost 3 bases and the J gene lost 4 bases, with 9 bases spanning the gap. The CDR3 runs to 13 residues. In DNA, the CDR3 is TGTGCCAGCAGCTTTAACATGGCCACTGAAGCTTTCTTT. Translation: CASSFNMATEAFF.

Worth noting for this clone: The sample has other DNA sequences that encode this CDR3 too. CDR3 sequence (DNA): TGTGCCAGCAGTGAACGGGGAAACACCATATATTTT. Residues: CASSERGNTIYF. V and J are TRBV2 and TRBJ1-3; D remains unclear. The ends were cut back, 2 bases at V and 4 bases at J, with 3 bases in the middle. The CDR3 is 12 residues long. Germline values: CDR1 SNHLY, CDR2 FYNNEI.

This chain uses TRBV7-2 with TRBJ2-4; D unresolved. CDR3 length equals 13 residues. V was clipped by 0 bases and J by 5 bases, with 5 bases between them. CDR1 and CDR2 from the germline V gene are SGHTA and FQGNSA. CDR3 DNA sequence: TGTGCCAGCAGCTTAGCCTACGAAAACATTCAGTACTTC. Translating it yields CASSLAYENIQYF.

V is TRBV30 and J is TRBJ1-2, with D uncertain. Germline assignment: CDR1 GTSNPN and CDR2 SVGIG (reference sequence). The CDR3 runs to 12 residues. V dropped 4 bases and J dropped 8 bases, with 14 bases sitting between them. CDR3 loop: CAWILPGSGYTF. DNA for the CDR3: TGTGCCTGGATCCTCCCGGGGAGCGGCTACACCTTC.

CDR3 sequence: CSASRGEKLFF. DNA of the CDR3: TGCAGTGCTAGTAGGGGGGAAAAACTGTTTTTT. The chain combines TRBV20-1 with TRBJ1-4; D possibly corresponds to TRBD1 (6 bases). Between the trimmed V and J ends, which lost 3 bases and 8 bases, there was a span of 7 bases. The CDR3 has 11 residues. CDR1 DFQATT and CDR2 SNEGSKA come from the germline V gene (reference sequence).

V is TRBV11-1 and J is TRBJ2-6; 12 bases align to TRBD1. V lost 7 bases and J lost 4; bases outside the gene matches: 5. Germline lookup yields CDR1 SGHAT and CDR2 FQDESV (reference sequence). CDR3 size: 16 residues. The CDR3 sequence is CASTRGQGAGANVLTF. For the CDR3, the DNA is TGTGCCAGCACCCGGGGACAGGGGGCCGGGGCCAACGTCCTGACTTTC.

The chain links TRBV19 to TRBJ1-1; 7 bases agree with TRBD1. The germline gives CDR1 LNHDA, CDR2 SQIVND (reference sequence). V was clipped by 6 bases and J by 1 base; unmatched bases: 11. The CDR3 covers 16 residues. CDR3 loop: CASRSPSQGGNTEAFF. The CDR3 DNA reads as TGTGCCAGTAGATCTCCAAGCCAGGGGGGGAACACTGAAGCTTTCTTT.

The V call is TRBV27, the J call TRBJ1-5, with 8 bases aligning to TRBD1. CDR1 is MNHEY, CDR2 SMNVEV, per germline (reference sequence). The CDR3 is 12 amino acids. V trimming: 6 bases; J trimming: 9 bases; junction bases outside the gene matches: 4. CDR3 region: CASRIQGGPQHF. The DNA for the CDR3 is TGTGCCAGCAGAATACAGGGGGGGCCCCAGCATTTT.

This chain joins TRBV7-2 and TRBJ2-2, with a tentative D call TRBD2 (6 bases). The V gene lost 5 bases and the J gene lost 4 bases, with 17 bases spanning the gap. The CDR3 spans 16 residues. CDR1 and CDR2 (germline): SGHTA, FQGNSA. Here the CDR3 DNA reads TGTGCCAGCAGCGAGAATCGGAGGGTCCTCACCGGGGAGCTGTTTTTT. This translates into CASSENRRVLTGELFF.

This chain joins TRBV2 and TRBJ1-1, with D hard to call. V lost 5 bases, J lost 5 bases, and 6 bases lay in between. The CDR3 is made up of 11 amino acids. The germline CDR1 and CDR2 sequences are SNHLY and FYNNEI. The CDR3 here is CASSRGTEAFF. For the CDR3, the DNA is TGTGCCAGCAGTCGGGGTACTGAAGCTTTCTTT.

The chain joins TRBV6-6 to TRBJ1-2, with D perhaps matching TRBD1 (6 bases). This CDR3 has 13 amino acids. V lost 5 bases to trimming and J lost 3 bases, with 10 bases between them. Germline CDR1 and CDR2: MNHNY and SVGAGI (reference sequence). This CDR3 reads CASSTGRDYGYTF. In DNA form, the CDR3 reads TGTGCCAGCAGTACAGGGCGGGACTATGGCTACACCTTC.

This sequence joins TRBV10-3 and TRBJ2-7; 8 bases fit TRBD2. CDR3 size: 12 residues. V was clipped by 4 bases and J by 6 bases; unmatched bases: 2. Germline V lookup: CDR1 ENHRY, CDR2 SYGVKD. The CDR3 loop is CAISAREGEQYF. The CDR3 coding sequence is TGTGCCATCAGTGCCCGGGAGGGCGAGCAGTACTTC.

The J gene is TRBJ1-5, the V gene TRBV19, with D perhaps TRBD1 (6 bases). In germline, CDR1 is LNHDA, CDR2 SQIVND (reference sequence). CDR3 size: 16 residues. Trimming took 5 bases from V and 2 from J, leaving 16 bases between them. The CDR3 protein is CASSLRGGDGNQPQHF. The CDR3 region has the DNA TGTGCCAGTAGTCTAAGGGGGGGGGATGGCAATCAGCCCCAGCATTTT.

The rearrangement uses TRBV23-1 and TRBJ1-2; tentatively, D is TRBD1 (6 bases). TRBV23-1 is placed among ORFs of uncertain function. CDR3 length equals 14 residues. The V gene lost 6 bases and the J gene lost 4 bases, with 15 bases spanning the gap. In DNA form, the CDR3 reads TGCGCCAGCAGACGGACAGCCATACCCTATGGCTACACCTTC. Protein: CASRRTAIPYGYTF.